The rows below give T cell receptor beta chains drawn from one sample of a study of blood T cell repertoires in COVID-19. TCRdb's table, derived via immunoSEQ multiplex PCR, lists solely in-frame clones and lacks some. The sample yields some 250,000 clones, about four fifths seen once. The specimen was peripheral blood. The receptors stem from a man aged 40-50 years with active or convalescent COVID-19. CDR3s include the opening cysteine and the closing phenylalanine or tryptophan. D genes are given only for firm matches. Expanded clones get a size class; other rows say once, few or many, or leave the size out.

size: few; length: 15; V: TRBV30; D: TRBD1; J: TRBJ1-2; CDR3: CAWSSSTGGHYGYTF; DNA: TGTGCCTGGAGTTCCTCCACAGGGGGCCACTATGGCTACACCTTC
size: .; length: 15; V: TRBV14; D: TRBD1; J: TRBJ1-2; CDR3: CASSLGTGRTYGYTF; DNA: TGTGCCAGCAGCCTCGGGACAGGGAGGACCTATGGCTACACCTTC
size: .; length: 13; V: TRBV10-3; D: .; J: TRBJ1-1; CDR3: CAISLNENTEAFF; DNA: TGTGCCATCAGCCTAAATGAGAACACTGAAGCTTTCTTT
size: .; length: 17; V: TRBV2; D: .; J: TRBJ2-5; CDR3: CASSPYRRQVNQETQYF; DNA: TGTGCCAGCAGTCCCTACCGCAGACAGGTCAACCAAGAGACCCAGTACTTC
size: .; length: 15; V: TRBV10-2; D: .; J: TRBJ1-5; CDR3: CASSESAGVPQPQHF; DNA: TGCGCCAGCAGTGAGTCAGCAGGGGTTCCTCAGCCCCAGCATTTT
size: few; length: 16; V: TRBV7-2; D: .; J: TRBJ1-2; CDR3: CASSLAGMGGRGGYTF; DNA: TGTGCCAGCAGCTTAGCGGGGATGGGGGGAAGGGGCGGCTACACCTTC
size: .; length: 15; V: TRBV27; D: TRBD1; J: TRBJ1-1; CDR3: CASSLRGQLNTEAFF; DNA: TGTGCCAGCAGTTTACGGGGACAGCTAAACACTGAAGCTTTCTTT
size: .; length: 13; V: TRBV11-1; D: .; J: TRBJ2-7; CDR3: CASSSFRGYEQYF; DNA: TGTGCCAGCAGCTCGTTCCGGGGATACGAGCAGTACTTC
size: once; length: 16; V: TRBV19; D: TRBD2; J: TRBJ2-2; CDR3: CASSEPRGLYTGELFF; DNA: TGTGCCAGTAGTGAGCCGCGGGGGTTGTACACCGGGGAGCTGTTTTTT
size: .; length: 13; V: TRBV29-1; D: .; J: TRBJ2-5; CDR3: CSVETDSQETQYF; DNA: TGCAGCGTTGAAACGGACTCCCAAGAGACCCAGTACTTC
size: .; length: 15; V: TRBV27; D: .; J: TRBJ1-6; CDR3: CASSFESSYNSPLHF; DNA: TGTGCCAGCAGTTTTGAGAGCTCCTATAATTCACCCCTCCACTTT
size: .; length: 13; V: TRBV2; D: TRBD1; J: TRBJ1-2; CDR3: CASRYRGLVGYTF; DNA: TGTGCCAGCAGATACAGGGGGCTGGTTGGCTACACCTTC
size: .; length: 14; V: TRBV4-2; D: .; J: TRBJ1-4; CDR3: CASSQELVREKLFF; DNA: TGTGCCAGCAGCCAAGAGTTGGTACGGGAAAAACTGTTTTTT
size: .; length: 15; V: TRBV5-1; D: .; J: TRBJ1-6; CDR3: CASSSYSLENSPLHF; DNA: TGCGCCAGCAGCTCTTATTCCCTGGAGAATTCACCCCTCCACTTT
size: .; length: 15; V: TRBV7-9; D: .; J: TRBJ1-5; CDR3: CASSSTDPSNQPQHF; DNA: TGTGCCAGCAGCTCGACAGACCCTAGCAATCAGCCCCAGCATTTT
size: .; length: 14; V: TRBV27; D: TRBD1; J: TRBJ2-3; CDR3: CASSLDRATDTQYF; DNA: TGTGCCAGCAGTTTGGACAGGGCCACAGATACGCAGTATTTT
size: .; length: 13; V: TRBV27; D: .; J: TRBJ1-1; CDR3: CASSRRSGTEAFF; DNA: TGTGCCAGCAGTAGGAGGTCGGGCACTGAAGCTTTCTTT
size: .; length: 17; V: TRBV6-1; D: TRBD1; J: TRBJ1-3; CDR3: CASSEVGQGATGNTIYF; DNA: TGTGCCAGCAGTGAAGTGGGACAGGGGGCCACTGGAAACACCATATATTTT
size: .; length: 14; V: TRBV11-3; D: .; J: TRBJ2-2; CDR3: CASSQGWATGELFF; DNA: TGTGCCAGCAGCCAAGGCTGGGCCACCGGGGAGCTGTTTTTT
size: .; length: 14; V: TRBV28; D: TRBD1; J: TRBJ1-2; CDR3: CASRPGQTNYGYTF; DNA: TGTGCCAGCAGACCGGGACAGACTAACTATGGCTACACCTTC
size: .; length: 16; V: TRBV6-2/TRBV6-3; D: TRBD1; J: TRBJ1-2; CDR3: CASSYWDRGRGYGYTF; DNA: TGTGCCAGCAGTTACTGGGACAGGGGGCGCGGTTATGGCTACACCTTC
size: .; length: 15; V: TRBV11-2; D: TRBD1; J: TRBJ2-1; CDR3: CASSPAGQGAYEQFF; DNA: TGTGCCAGCAGCCCTGCGGGACAGGGCGCTTATGAGCAGTTCTTC
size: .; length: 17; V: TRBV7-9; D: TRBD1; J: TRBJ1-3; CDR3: CASSRDRVPIIGNTIYF; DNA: TGTGCCAGCAGCCGGGACAGGGTGCCTATAATTGGAAACACCATATATTTT
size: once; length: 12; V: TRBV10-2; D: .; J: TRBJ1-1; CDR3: CASWRQGTEAFF; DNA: TGCGCCAGCTGGCGCCAGGGCACTGAAGCTTTCTTT
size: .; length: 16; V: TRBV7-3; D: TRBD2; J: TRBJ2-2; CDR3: CASSFTSGGPTGELFF; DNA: TGTGCCAGCAGCTTTACTAGCGGGGGACCAACCGGGGAGCTGTTTTTT
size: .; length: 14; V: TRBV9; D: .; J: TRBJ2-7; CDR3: CASSVWHTGSEQYF; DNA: TGTGCCAGCAGCGTCTGGCATACCGGGAGCGAGCAGTACTTC
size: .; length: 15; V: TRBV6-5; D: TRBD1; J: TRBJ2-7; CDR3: CASTPLQGASYEQYF; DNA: TGTGCCAGCACCCCACTCCAGGGGGCCTCCTACGAGCAGTACTTC
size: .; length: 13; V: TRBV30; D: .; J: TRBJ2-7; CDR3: CAWLPPGSREQYF; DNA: TGTGCCTGGTTGCCCCCGGGTTCGCGTGAGCAGTACTTC
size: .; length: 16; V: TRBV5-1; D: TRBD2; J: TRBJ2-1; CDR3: CASSARTSGTYNEQFF; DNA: TGCGCCAGCAGCGCAAGAACTAGCGGAACCTACAATGAGCAGTTCTTC
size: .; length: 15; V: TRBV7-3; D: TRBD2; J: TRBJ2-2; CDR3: CASRKSGGNTGELFF; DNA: TGTGCCAGCAGGAAAAGCGGGGGTAACACCGGGGAGCTGTTTTTT
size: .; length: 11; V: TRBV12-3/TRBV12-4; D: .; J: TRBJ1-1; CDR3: CASSFQGQAFF; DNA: TGTGCCAGCAGTTTTCAGGGGCAAGCTTTCTTT
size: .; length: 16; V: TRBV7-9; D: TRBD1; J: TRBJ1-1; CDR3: CASSTGQGVMGDEAFF; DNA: TGTGCCAGCAGCACCGGACAGGGGGTGATGGGAGATGAAGCTTTCTTT
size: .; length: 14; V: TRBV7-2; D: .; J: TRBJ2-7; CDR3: CASSLGQGFYEQYF; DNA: TGTGCCAGCAGCTTAGGGCAGGGGTTCTACGAGCAGTACTTC
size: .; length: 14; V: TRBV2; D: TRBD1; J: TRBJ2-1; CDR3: CASSHGQGVNEQFF; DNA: TGTGCCAGCAGCCACGGACAGGGGGTTAATGAGCAGTTCTTC
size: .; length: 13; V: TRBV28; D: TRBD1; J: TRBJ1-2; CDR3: CASSFDRDYGYTF; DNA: TGTGCCAGCAGTTTTGACAGGGACTATGGCTACACCTTC
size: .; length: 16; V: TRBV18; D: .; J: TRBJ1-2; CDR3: CASSPQAGASFDGYTF; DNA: TGTGCCAGCTCACCACAGGCAGGGGCGTCTTTCGATGGCTACACCTTC
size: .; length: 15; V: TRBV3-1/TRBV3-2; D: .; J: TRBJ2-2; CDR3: CASSQEGANTGELFF; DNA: TGTGCCAGCAGCCAAGAAGGGGCGAACACCGGGGAGCTGTTTTTT
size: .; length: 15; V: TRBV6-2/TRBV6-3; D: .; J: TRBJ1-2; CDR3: CASSSPAGPVYGYTF; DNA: TGTGCCAGCAGTTCCCCAGCAGGGCCCGTATATGGCTACACCTTC
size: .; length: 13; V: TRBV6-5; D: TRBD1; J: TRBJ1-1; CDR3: CASRKTGVTEAFF; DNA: TGTGCCAGCAGGAAGACAGGGGTCACTGAAGCTTTCTTT
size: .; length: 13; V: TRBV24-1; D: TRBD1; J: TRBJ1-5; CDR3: CATSGTGHQPQHF; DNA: TGTGCCACCAGTGGGACAGGGCATCAGCCCCAGCATTTT
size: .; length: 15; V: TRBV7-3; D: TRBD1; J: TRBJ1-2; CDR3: CASSRDGQGLEGYTF; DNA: TGTGCCAGCAGTCGTGATGGACAGGGTTTAGAAGGCTACACCTTC
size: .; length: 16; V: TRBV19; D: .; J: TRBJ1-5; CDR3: CASSIDRGRSNQPQHF; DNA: TGTGCCAGTAGTATAGACAGGGGAAGAAGCAATCAGCCCCAGCATTTT
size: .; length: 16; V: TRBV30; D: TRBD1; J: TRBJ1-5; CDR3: CAWRPAGQVDNQPQHF; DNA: TGTGCCTGGAGGCCAGCTGGACAGGTGGACAATCAGCCCCAGCATTTT
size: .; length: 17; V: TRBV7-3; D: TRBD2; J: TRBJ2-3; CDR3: CASSLVGASGGTDTQYF; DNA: TGTGCCAGCAGCTTAGTTGGCGCTAGCGGGGGCACAGATACGCAGTATTTT
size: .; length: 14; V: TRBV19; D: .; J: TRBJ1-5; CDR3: CASSEQGGNQPQHF; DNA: TGTGCCAGTAGTGAACAGGGCGGTAATCAGCCCCAGCATTTT